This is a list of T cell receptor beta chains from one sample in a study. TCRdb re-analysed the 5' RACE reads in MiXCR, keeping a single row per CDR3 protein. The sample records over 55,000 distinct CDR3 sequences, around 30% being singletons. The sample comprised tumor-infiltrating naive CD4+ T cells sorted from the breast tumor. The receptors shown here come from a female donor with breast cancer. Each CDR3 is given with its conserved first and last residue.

CDR3: CASSILAGGHEQYF
J: TRBJ2-7
V: TRBV7-9

CDR3: CASSWEADTEAFF
J: TRBJ1-1
V: TRBV6-6

CDR3: CASSCPPAGTPRDQPQHF
J: TRBJ1-5
V: TRBV27

CDR3: CASNYKTGNEQFF
J: TRBJ2-1
V: TRBV28

CDR3: CASTRTGPADTQYF
J: TRBJ2-3
V: TRBV6-1

CDR3: CASSLKDSGHINSPLHF
J: TRBJ1-6
V: TRBV5-1

CDR3: CASSPGLRDGYTF
J: TRBJ1-2
V: TRBV9

CDR3: CASNPAENTGELFF
J: TRBJ2-2
V: TRBV5-1

CDR3: CSARPSRDEQFF
J: TRBJ2-1
V: TRBV20-1

CDR3: CACYTAGEKLFF
J: TRBJ1-4
V: TRBV30

CDR3: CASSPVGLAGVGRETQYF
J: TRBJ2-5
V: TRBV7-7

CDR3: CASSGASADTQYF
J: TRBJ2-3
V: TRBV9

CDR3: CASGKTSGRVNEQFF
J: TRBJ2-1
V: TRBV7-9

CDR3: CASSDTGQGNTIYF
J: TRBJ1-3
V: TRBV7-9

CDR3: CSSAAGLGGYAF
J: TRBJ1-2
V: TRBV29-1

CDR3: CASSPPERSRVQEIQYF
J: TRBJ2-5
V: TRBV6-1

CDR3: CAAKPGQANTGELFF
J: TRBJ2-2
V: TRBV7-9

CDR3: CASSPRDRGSFF
J: TRBJ1-1
V: TRBV18

CDR3: CASSQDLEGDTQYF
J: TRBJ2-3
V: TRBV14

CDR3: CASSSRSGGQETQYF
J: TRBJ2-5
V: TRBV5-4

CDR3: CASSVATQETQYF
J: TRBJ2-5
V: TRBV9

CDR3: CASSVGTGGRIKNEQFF
J: TRBJ2-1
V: TRBV9

CDR3: CANGPALTEAFF
J: TRBJ1-1
V: TRBV10-3

CDR3: CASSLTRSGNTIYF
J: TRBJ1-3
V: TRBV28

CDR3: CASSQAVLSGGADEQYF
J: TRBJ2-7
V: TRBV4-1

CDR3: CASSLGGRISLMNTEAFF
J: TRBJ1-1
V: TRBV11-1

CDR3: CASSENPPTLGGELFF
J: TRBJ2-2
V: TRBV6-1

CDR3: CASRPTSGSYEQYF
J: TRBJ2-7
V: TRBV3-1

CDR3: CASSFTANTEAFF
J: TRBJ1-1
V: TRBV7-9

CDR3: CASSVVAVGSPLHF
J: TRBJ1-6
V: TRBV9

CDR3: CASSRTAEGSSGNTIYF
J: TRBJ1-3
V: TRBV5-1

CDR3: CASGDIYEQFF
J: TRBJ2-1
V: TRBV10-1

CDR3: CASSAPGQGTGGYTF
J: TRBJ1-2
V: TRBV28